These T cell receptor beta chains were read from a single sample in a study of cytomegalovirus exposure and HLA in healthy donors. This table comes from immunoSEQ multiplex PCR, and its TCRdb copy is limited to in-frame clones, with some not included. The listing records 150,000 to 200,000 clones. Sequenced: PBMCs. All receptors come from a man aged 25-45 years in good health and CMV-seronegative. Each CDR3 is given with its conserved first and last residue. Fields, in order: CDR3 protein, CDR3 DNA, V gene, CDR3 length, D gene, J gene. A D gene is named only where the DNA matches it firmly.

cdr3_aa: CSVEDSGLAGVSIETQYF
cdr3_nt: TGCAGCGTTGAAGATTCCGGACTAGCGGGGGTATCCATAGAGACCCAGTACTTC
v_call: TRBV29-1
cdr3_length: 18
d_call: TRBD2
j_call: TRBJ2-5

cdr3_aa: CASSLRTGANTDTQYF
cdr3_nt: TGTGCCAGCAGCCTAAGAACAGGGGCCAACACAGATACGCAGTATTTT
v_call: TRBV7-2
cdr3_length: 16
d_call: TRBD1
j_call: TRBJ2-3

cdr3_aa: CASSTTGRSYEQYF
cdr3_nt: TGTGCCAGCAGCACGACAGGGCGTTCCTACGAGCAGTACTTC
v_call: TRBV13
cdr3_length: 14
d_call: TRBD1
j_call: TRBJ2-7

cdr3_aa: CASGRGISSYEQYF
cdr3_nt: TGTGCCAGCGGCAGGGGGATAAGCTCCTACGAGCAGTACTTC
v_call: TRBV5-5
cdr3_length: 14
d_call: TRBD1
j_call: TRBJ2-7

cdr3_aa: CASSVIIPGTGLFF
cdr3_nt: TGTGCCAGCAGTGTCATTATCCCCGGGACAGGACTGTTTTTT
v_call: TRBV2
cdr3_length: 14
d_call: TRBD1
j_call: TRBJ1-4

cdr3_aa: CASRSGTVNTGELFF
cdr3_nt: TGTGCCAGCAGATCCGGGACAGTCAACACCGGGGAGCTGTTTTTT
v_call: TRBV2
cdr3_length: 15
d_call: TRBD1
j_call: TRBJ2-2

cdr3_aa: CASSLERGRESGYTF
cdr3_nt: TGTGCCAGCAGCTTAGAGCGGGGCAGGGAAAGCGGCTACACCTTC
v_call: TRBV11-3
cdr3_length: 15
d_call: NA
j_call: TRBJ1-2

cdr3_aa: CASSPGTSGGLGADTQYF
cdr3_nt: TGTGCCAGCAGTCCCGGGACTAGCGGGGGGCTCGGGGCAGATACGCAGTATTTT
v_call: TRBV2
cdr3_length: 18
d_call: TRBD2
j_call: TRBJ2-3

cdr3_aa: CASSPLGQTIAKNIQYF
cdr3_nt: TGTGCCAGCAGCCCCTTAGGACAGACAATAGCCAAAAACATTCAGTACTTC
v_call: TRBV7-2
cdr3_length: 17
d_call: NA
j_call: TRBJ2-4

cdr3_aa: CASSLDLAGQYEQYF
cdr3_nt: TGTGCCAGCAGCTTAGATTTAGCGGGGCAGTACGAGCAGTACTTC
v_call: TRBV11-2
cdr3_length: 15
d_call: TRBD2
j_call: TRBJ2-7

cdr3_aa: CASSLHAVPDTEAFF
cdr3_nt: TGTGCCAGCAGCTTACACGCAGTTCCTGACACTGAAGCTTTCTTT
v_call: TRBV7-3
cdr3_length: 15
d_call: NA
j_call: TRBJ1-1

cdr3_aa: CASSLGRGAPANTEAFF
cdr3_nt: TGTGCCAGCAGCTTAGGGCGGGGGGCCCCGGCGAACACTGAAGCTTTCTTT
v_call: TRBV7-2
cdr3_length: 17
d_call: NA
j_call: TRBJ1-1

cdr3_aa: CASSAKMGLLDREGLNTEAFF
cdr3_nt: TGTGCCAGTAGTGCAAAGATGGGTTTGTTGGACAGGGAGGGTCTGAACACTGAAGCTTTCTTT
v_call: TRBV19
cdr3_length: 21
d_call: TRBD1
j_call: TRBJ1-1

cdr3_aa: CATRKSSGNTIYF
cdr3_nt: TGCGCCACCAGAAAGAGCTCTGGAAACACCATATATTTT
v_call: TRBV10-1
cdr3_length: 13
d_call: NA
j_call: TRBJ1-3

cdr3_aa: CASSQDGGNEQFF
cdr3_nt: TGTGCCAGCAGCCAAGACGGGGGTAATGAGCAGTTCTTC
v_call: TRBV4-2
cdr3_length: 13
d_call: NA
j_call: TRBJ2-1

cdr3_aa: CSVALRGENTEAFF
cdr3_nt: TGCAGCGTTGCTCTTAGGGGCGAGAACACTGAAGCTTTCTTT
v_call: TRBV29-1
cdr3_length: 14
d_call: NA
j_call: TRBJ1-1

cdr3_aa: CASSLAGAGELFF
cdr3_nt: TGTGCCAGCAGTTTAGCGGGGGCCGGGGAGCTGTTTTTT
v_call: TRBV28
cdr3_length: 13
d_call: TRBD2
j_call: TRBJ2-2

cdr3_aa: CASSELPRAEAFF
cdr3_nt: TGTGCCAGCAGTGAACTACCCAGGGCTGAAGCTTTCTTT
v_call: TRBV6-1
cdr3_length: 13
d_call: NA
j_call: TRBJ1-1